The TCR beta chain described here comes from a study of T cell responses to AZD1222 COVID-19 vaccine. Broader study findings: All repertoire sampling was performed exclusively after the peak T cell response.

Sequencing used immunoSEQ multiplex PCR; TCRdb keeps in-frame clones, though not all of them. The data hold 150,000 to 200,000 clones, with around 94% observed a single time. As to this clone: The antigen is undetermined.

The clonotype comes from an adult in good health. The sample in question was peripheral blood, obtained on day 0 of AZD1222 vaccination.

CDR3 nucleotide sequence: TGTGCCAGCAGCAAGGAGGGGCTCACTGAAGCTTTCTTT. This codes for CASSKEGLTEAFF. V gene TRBV11-2 combines with J gene TRBJ1-1, with a possible D match to TRBD1 (5 bases). The CDR3 is made up of 13 amino acids. The V gene lost 5 bases and the J gene lost 4 bases, with 11 bases spanning the gap. The V gene's germline CDR1 is SGHAT and CDR2 FQNNGV.